This T cell receptor beta chain was captured in a study of OX40 agonist ivuxolimab in advanced cancers. Study-wide context: All patients had ivuxolimab intravenously every 2 weeks at 0.01 to 10 mg/kg. Enrolled patients in dose escalation had cancers that were hepatocellular carcinoma, melanoma, renal cell or head and neck cancer. Findings of the study overall: The investigators did not determine what antigen specificity the expanded peripheral T cells had.

Assay: immunoSEQ multiplex PCR; the TCRdb copy retains only in-frame clones and omits some. This table holds 70,000 to 90,000 clones, around four fifths found once. Germline lookup yields CDR1 MGHDK and CDR2 SYGVNS. The CDR3 loop spans 16 amino acids. The V segment lost 9 bases and the J segment 3 bases; nucleotides outside the gene matches: 12. For this clone: Its target is not known.

This TCR derives from an adult with an advanced solid tumor such as melanoma, head and neck, liver or kidney cancer. The sample here was CD4+ or CD8+ T cells sorted from blood, taken in a trial of the OX40 agonist ivuxolimab. The chain joins TRBV25-1 to TRBJ1-3, with 9 nucleotides matching TRBD1. The CDR3 sequence: CASGMGGTGIGNTIYF. The CDR3 DNA sequence: TGTGCCAGTGGGATGGGCGGGACAGGGATTGGAAACACCATATATTTT.